Reported below is one TCR beta chain. Its matching antigen is unknown. Unmatched junction bases numbered 18, after V lost 2 bases and J lost 7 bases. The CDR3 is 18 amino acids. Germline CDR1 and CDR2: SGHDT and YYEEEE. Peripheral blood came from all dose cohorts at three timepoints. The method was immunoSEQ multiplex PCR; TCRdb's version includes in-frame clones alone and lacks a portion of them. Among about 56,000 clones listed, approximately 82% were seen once. These data are taken from a study of OX40 agonist ivuxolimab in advanced cancers. Study summary: Recorded diagnoses for dose-escalation patients were hepatocellular carcinoma, melanoma, renal cell or head and neck cancer. Patients achieving partial responses numbered three: one hepatocellular carcinoma case and two cutaneous melanoma cases.

Study results and caveats: Doses of 0.1 to 3.0 mg/kg were accompanied by clonal expansion of CD4+ and CD8+ blood T cells by week 6.

The source of this sequence is an adult with an advanced solid tumor such as melanoma, head and neck, liver or kidney cancer. This chain uses TRBV5-6 with TRBJ2-5; 9 nucleotides align to TRBD2. Here the sequenced sample was CD4+ or CD8+ T cells sorted from blood, taken in a trial of the OX40 agonist ivuxolimab. In nucleotides, the CDR3 is TGTGCCAGCAGCTTAAGATCGGGCGCGGGAGGGCCGGGGGGGACCCAGTACTTC. This sequence encodes CASSLRSGAGGPGGTQYF.